The 17 T cell receptor beta chains given below trace back to one sample, sequenced in a study of T cells in localized non-small cell lung cancer. Some clones are missing from TCRdb's copy, which holds only in-frame ones; the method was immunoSEQ multiplex PCR. The profile shows roughly 61,000 clones, around 81% of them singletons. Specimen: PBMCs, collected before any cancer treatment. The receptors derive from a man aged 35 to 70 with stage II lung adenocarcinoma.

The chain has TRBV5-1 and TRBJ2-3, with D maybe TRBD1 (6 bases). CDR1 SGHRS and CDR2 YFSETQ come from the germline V gene. The CDR3 runs 13 residues. The V end lost 4 bases, the J end lost 5 bases, and 11 bases lay between the germline ends. The CDR3 sequence is CASSLGAGDTQYF. The CDR3 coding sequence is TGCGCCAGCAGCCTGGGGGCCGGAGATACGCAGTATTTT.

The V and J genes are TRBV7-9 and TRBJ1-3, with 9 bases fitting TRBD1. Germline V gene data show CDR1 as SEHNR and CDR2 as FQNEAQ (reference sequence). The CDR3 is 18 residues long. V shed 4 bases, J shed 5 bases, and the junction held 15 bases outside the gene matches. CDR3 protein: CASSSGVGRDRERNTIYF. DNA of the CDR3: TGTGCCAGCAGCTCCGGGGTCGGGCGGGACAGGGAGAGAAACACCATATATTTT.

J is TRBJ2-3 and V is TRBV5-4, with 8 bases identical to TRBD2. Germline V gene lookup returns CDR1 SGHNT and CDR2 YYREEE (reference sequence). V was pared by 0 bases and J by 10 bases, with 7 bases of the junction left unmatched. The CDR3 extends over 14 amino acids. The CDR3 spells CASSLGREGQAQYF. The CDR3 nucleotides are TGTGCCAGCAGCTTGGGCCGGGAGGGCCAGGCGCAGTATTTT.

This chain connects TRBV6-1 to TRBJ2-6; 10 nucleotides match TRBD1. The trim removed 2 bases at V and 1 base at J, leaving 5 bases unmatched. CDR3 size: 18 residues. CDR1 and CDR2 from the germline V gene are MNHNS and SASEGT. The CDR3 DNA follows: TGTGCCAGCAGTGAACAGACAGGGGGCGGGTCTGGGGCCAACGTCCTGACTTTC. This gives the protein CASSEQTGGGSGANVLTF.

V usage is TRBV18 and J usage is TRBJ2-2; possibly TRBD1 or TRBD2 for D (5 bases each). Trimming cost V 0 bases and J 5 bases, with 13 bases left between them. The CDR3 is 16 amino acids. Looked up from germline, CDR1 is KGHSH and CDR2 is LQKENI. CDR3 sequence: CASSPPNGDQTGELFF. The CDR3 bases are TGTGCCAGCTCACCACCGAATGGGGACCAGACCGGGGAGCTGTTTTTT.

The chain has TRBV18 and TRBJ2-7; D remains ambiguous. The CDR3 covers 14 residues. The germline V gene encodes CDR1 KGHSH and CDR2 LQKENI. Trimming left V 0 bases short and J 5 bases short, with 11 bases between. The CDR3, as DNA: TGTGCCAGCTCACCACCGAACAGACTGGACGAGCAGTACTTC. Translation: CASSPPNRLDEQYF.

This clone appeared a few times. The V and J genes are TRBV10-3 and TRBJ2-7; 9 bases match TRBD1. The junction had 6 bases not matched to a gene; V was cut back by 8 bases and J by 7 bases. The length of the CDR3 is 12 residues. In germline, CDR1 is ENHRY, CDR2 SYGVKD. CDR3 sequence: CAIGGQGEEQYF. CDR3 bases: TGTGCCATCGGGGGACAGGGTGAAGAGCAGTACTTC.

The rearrangement joins TRBV19 to TRBJ2-1, with 7 positions matching TRBD2. Germline V gives CDR1 LNHDA, CDR2 SQIVND (reference sequence). The CDR3 contains 14 residues. Trimming took 8 bases from V and 4 from J; bases not matched to a gene: 8. For the CDR3, the DNA is TGTGCCAGTGGGAATAGCGGGCCGTACAATGAGCAGTTCTTC. Residues: CASGNSGPYNEQFF.

The CDR3 region is CASSHEGIGAEAFF. CDR3 nucleotide sequence: TGTGCCAGCTCACATGAGGGGATTGGCGCTGAAGCTTTCTTT. The chain is built from TRBV18 and TRBJ1-1, with D tentatively TRBD1 (5 bases). Trimming stripped 4 bases from V and 6 bases from J, with 15 bases between. This CDR3 has 14 amino acids. Germline loops: CDR1 KGHSH, CDR2 LQKENI.

The rearrangement uses TRBV5-1 and TRBJ2-3; D is unclear. V lost 4 bases, J lost 1 base, and 10 bases lay in between. CDR3 length: 14 amino acids. Germline V gene data show CDR1 as SGHRS and CDR2 as YFSETQ. CDR3 sequence (DNA): TGCGCCAGCAGCCCAGTTTCGGGCACAGATACGCAGTATTTT. Protein: CASSPVSGTDTQYF. Full variable domain (remainder filled in from reference TRBV5-1 and TRBJ2-3): KAGVTQTPRYLIKTRGQQVTLSCSPISGHRSVSWYQQTPGQGLQFLFEYFSETQRNKGNFPGRFSGRQFSNSRSEMNVSTLELGDSALYLCASSPVSGTDTQYFGPGTRLTVL.

The rearrangement uses TRBV30 and TRBJ1-2; unclear D gene. The CDR3 sequence is 12 residues long. V lost 4 bases and J 6 bases, leaving 12 bases between the germline ends. The germline V gene has CDR1 GTSNPN and CDR2 SVGIG (reference sequence). The CDR3 coding sequence is TGTGCCTGGAACATGAATGCCCATGGCTACACCTTC. It specifies CAWNMNAHGYTF.

The chain has TRBV5-5 and TRBJ1-4; no clear D. This CDR3 is 14 amino acids long. The germline CDR1 and CDR2 sequences are SGHKS and YYEKEE (reference sequence). Trimming removed 5 bases at V and 4 bases at J, with 12 bases between. CDR3: CASSRGWGNEKLFF. CDR3 bases: TGTGCCAGCAGTCGCGGATGGGGTAATGAAAAACTGTTTTTT. Combining the CDR3 with reference TRBV5-5 and TRBJ1-4 gives the whole variable domain DAGVTQSPTHLIKTRGQQVTLRCSPISGHKSVSWYQQVLGQGPQFIFQYYEKEERGRGNFPDRFSARQFPNYSSELNVNALLLGDSALYLCASSRGWGNEKLFFGSGTQLSVL.

This chain joins TRBV18 and TRBJ2-7; 7 nucleotides align to TRBD1. This CDR3 is 13 amino acids long. The germline V gene encodes CDR1 KGHSH and CDR2 LQKENI. The J segment lost 3 bases and the V segment lost 2 bases, leaving 1 base of the junction unmatched. The CDR3 spells CASSPRDSYEQYF. CDR3 in DNA: TGTGCCAGCTCACCAAGGGACAGCTACGAGCAGTACTTC.

V is TRBV19 and J is TRBJ1-3, with D tentatively TRBD1 (6 bases). V was clipped by 9 bases and J by 3 bases, with 21 bases between them. Germline V gene data show CDR1 as LNHDA and CDR2 as SQIVND (reference sequence). The CDR3 contains 16 residues. CDR3 nucleotide sequence: TGTGCCAGCGGAAAGGGACACGGGAGAGGTGGAAACACCATATATTTT. Its protein product is CASGKGHGRGGNTIYF.

This clone was seen repeatedly, ten times or more. This rearrangement joins TRBV6-4 to TRBJ1-1; 8 positions match TRBD1. V trimming: 6 bases; J trimming: 1 base; junction bases outside the gene matches: 4. CDR3 length: 14 amino acids. Germline loops: CDR1 MRHNA, CDR2 SNTAGT. The CDR3 sequence: CASRDRGSNTEAFF. CDR3 sequence (DNA): TGTGCCAGCAGAGACAGGGGCTCGAACACTGAAGCTTTCTTT.

This chain links TRBV4-1 with TRBJ1-5, with D perhaps TRBD1 (5 bases). Germline V gives CDR1 MGHRA, CDR2 YSYEKL. The CDR3 extends over 17 amino acids. V was cut by 8 bases and J by 3 bases, with 23 bases left in between. CDR3 amino acids: CASPTVGNRSDNQPQHF. Here the CDR3 DNA reads TGCGCCAGCCCCACGGTGGGGAACAGGTCGGACAATCAGCCCCAGCATTTT.

This clone occurred once. The CDR3 protein is CASSTGGRLNEQFF. As DNA, the CDR3 is TGCGCCAGCAGTACGGGAGGGCGGTTAAATGAGCAGTTCTTC. The V and J genes are TRBV5-1 and TRBJ2-1, with 8 nucleotides matching TRBD2. Germline V gene lookup returns CDR1 SGHRS and CDR2 YFSETQ. The CDR3 extends over 14 amino acids. J was trimmed by 7 bases and V by 5 bases; bases with no gene match: 8.